Sequencing of this TCR beta chain was carried out in a study of cytotoxic CD8 clonotypes in ibrutinib-treated CLL. V was shortened by 5 bases and J by 4 bases, with 14 bases between the two germline ends. The CDR3 contains 14 residues. In germline, CDR1 is MDHEN, CDR2 SYDVKM. The data were produced by immunoSEQ multiplex PCR, yet TCRdb's version contains in-frame clones alone and is incomplete. The table shows more than 9,000 clones, with around 62% occurring only once. The source material was PBMCs, sampled before ibrutinib treatment. This sequence originates from a human donor with chronic lymphocytic leukemia. The chain employs TRBV28 and TRBJ1-1, with D maybe TRBD1 (6 bases). The CDR3 reads CASSRPTGRTEAFF. CDR3 sequence (DNA): TGTGCCAGCAGTCGACCTACAGGGCGCACTGAAGCTTTCTTT.